Below are 15 T cell receptor beta chains sequenced from a single sample in a study of blood T cell repertoires in COVID-19. Sequencing used immunoSEQ multiplex PCR; TCRdb keeps in-frame clones, though not all of them. In the table there are under 250,000 clones, approximately 90% of which are singletons. Sequencing used peripheral blood. These receptors came from a man in his forties or fifties with acute or convalescent COVID-19.

This clone showed up just once. The rearrangement uses TRBV4-3 and TRBJ2-2; D perhaps matches TRBD1 (7 bases). V dropped 0 bases and J dropped 5 bases, with 19 bases sitting between them. Germline CDR1 and CDR2: LGHNA and YSLEER. The CDR3 consists of 18 residues. The CDR3 sequence: CASSQDTPAGGWTGELFF. CDR3 coding DNA: TGCGCCAGCAGCCAAGATACCCCTGCAGGGGGGTGGACCGGGGAGCTGTTTTTT.

The gene calls are TRBV11-2 and TRBJ2-1; tentative D call: TRBD2 (5 bases). Trimming pared 6 bases from V and 5 bases from J, leaving 17 bases between. Per germline, CDR1 SGHAT and CDR2 FQNNGV. The CDR3 length is 15 residues. The CDR3 reads CASRKPGIIDNEQFF. CDR3 sequence (DNA): TGTGCCAGCAGGAAACCGGGAATAATAGACAATGAGCAGTTCTTC.

The rearrangement uses TRBV21-1 and TRBJ2-6; TRBD1 is taken as the D call from the table, unchecked against the DNA. TRBV21-1 is tagged as a pseudogene. The CDR3 contains 19 residues. This chain's CDR3 is CASSIKGQDNTSGANVLTF. CDR3 nucleotide sequence: TGTGCCAGCAGCATCAAAGGACAGGACAATACCTCTGGGGCCAACGTCCTGACTTTC.

This chain links TRBV5-8 with TRBJ2-1; D uncertain. The CDR3 is 14 residues long. Germline CDR1 SGHTS, CDR2 YDEGEE. V lost 0 bases to trimming and J lost 3 bases, with 7 bases between them. CDR3 in DNA: TGTGCCAGCAGCTTGGAAGTCAGCTACAATGAGCAGTTCTTC. The encoded protein is CASSLEVSYNEQFF.

The sample holds one count of this clone. The genes are TRBV11-2 and TRBJ2-2; D might be TRBD2 (6 bases). Germline V gene sequence: CDR1 SGHAT, CDR2 FQNNGV. V was trimmed by 0 bases and J by 5 bases, leaving 10 bases between them. The CDR3 spans 15 residues. The CDR3 is CASSLDLSGTGELFF. The CDR3 DNA is TGTGCCAGCAGCTTAGACCTTAGCGGTACCGGGGAGCTGTTTTTT.

This chain joins TRBV6-5 and TRBJ2-1; maybe TRBD2 (5 bases). CDR3 length: 15 residues. The ends were cut back, 5 bases at V and 4 bases at J, with 15 bases in the middle. The germline V gene has CDR1 MNHEY and CDR2 SVGAGI. The CDR3 coding sequence is TGTGCCAGCAGTCCCCGGGGAAGTAGTTACAATGAGCAGTTCTTC. Amino acids: CASSPRGSSYNEQFF.

CDR3 in amino acids: CAWSVGGSETQYF. In nucleotides, the CDR3 is TGTGCCTGGAGTGTAGGTGGGAGCGAGACCCAGTACTTC. The chain uses TRBV30 and TRBJ2-5; D is possibly TRBD2 (5 bases). The CDR3 extends over 13 amino acids. Per germline, CDR1 GTSNPN and CDR2 SVGIG (reference sequence). V gave up 0 bases and J gave up 5 bases, with 10 bases separating them.

V gene TRBV10-3 combines with J gene TRBJ2-1; TRBD1 agrees at 7 bases. There are 12 residues in the CDR3. Germline loops: CDR1 ENHRY, CDR2 SYGVKD. V gave up 7 bases and J gave up 7 bases; unmatched junction bases: 4. Written as DNA, the CDR3 is TGTGCCATCAACACAGGGGATAATGAGCAGTTCTTC. It is translated as CAINTGDNEQFF.

The V gene is TRBV23-1, the J gene TRBJ1-2; D not resolved. TRBV23-1 is marked as an open reading frame, function uncertain. This CDR3 spans 11 amino acids. In DNA, the CDR3 is TGCGTTTCCCTAAGAGAGGTTGGCTACACCTTC. Encoded protein: CVSLREVGYTF.

V gene TRBV4-2 combines with J gene TRBJ2-5; D unclear. Germline CDR1 LGHNA, CDR2 YNFKEQ. V shed 0 bases and J shed 5 bases, with 10 bases lying between them. This CDR3 has 14 residues. The CDR3 DNA follows: TGTGCCAGCAGCCAAGAATTGGCCTTGGAGACCCAGTACTTC. This gives the protein CASSQELALETQYF.

The chain joins TRBV12-3 or TRBV12-4 to TRBJ1-5, with 7 bases identical to TRBD1. With V trimmed by 6 bases and J by 6 bases, 5 bases remained unmatched. The CDR3 is 13 amino acids. CDR3 in amino acids: CASRGQIGQPQHF. In nucleotides, the CDR3 is TGTGCCAGCAGGGGACAGATCGGTCAGCCCCAGCATTTT.

The rearrangement joins TRBV4-2 to TRBJ2-3, with D possibly matching TRBD2 (6 bases). V lost 1 base and J 2 bases, leaving 22 bases between the germline ends. The CDR3 length is 19 residues. In germline, CDR1 is LGHNA, CDR2 YNFKEQ. CDR3 amino acids: CASSQGGPGGGPYTDTQYF. The CDR3, as DNA: TGTGCCAGCAGCCAAGGGGGCCCTGGGGGAGGACCTTACACAGATACGCAGTATTTT.

The V gene is TRBV27, the J gene TRBJ2-7; D perhaps matches TRBD2 (6 bases). Trimming shortened V by 5 bases and J by 3 bases, and 14 bases separated the two germline ends. The CDR3 spans 14 residues. Germline CDR1 MNHEY, CDR2 SMNVEV (reference sequence). The CDR3 protein is CASSPTGVGYEQYF. DNA for the CDR3: TGTGCCAGCAGTCCCACGGGGGTGGGCTACGAGCAGTACTTC.

The table lists this clone with a count of one. This chain connects TRBV13 to TRBJ1-4, with D possibly being TRBD1 (6 bases). Germline V gives CDR1 PRHDT, CDR2 FYEKMQ (reference sequence). The CDR3 extends over 16 amino acids. Trimming took 4 bases from V and 3 from J, leaving 15 bases between them. The CDR3 is CASSSSRGRANEKLFF. The CDR3 coding sequence is TGTGCCAGCAGCTCGTCCAGGGGAAGGGCTAATGAAAAACTGTTTTTT.

The J gene is TRBJ1-4, the V gene TRBV5-5; TRBD1 aligns across 8 bases. CDR1 and CDR2 from the germline V gene are SGHKS and YYEKEE (reference sequence). Trimming at V came to 5 bases and at J to 2 bases, leaving 5 bases not matched to a gene. The CDR3 is 15 residues long. As DNA, the CDR3 is TGTGCCAGCAGTCCTACAGGGGGGACTAATGAAAAACTGTTTTTT. This codes for CASSPTGGTNEKLFF.